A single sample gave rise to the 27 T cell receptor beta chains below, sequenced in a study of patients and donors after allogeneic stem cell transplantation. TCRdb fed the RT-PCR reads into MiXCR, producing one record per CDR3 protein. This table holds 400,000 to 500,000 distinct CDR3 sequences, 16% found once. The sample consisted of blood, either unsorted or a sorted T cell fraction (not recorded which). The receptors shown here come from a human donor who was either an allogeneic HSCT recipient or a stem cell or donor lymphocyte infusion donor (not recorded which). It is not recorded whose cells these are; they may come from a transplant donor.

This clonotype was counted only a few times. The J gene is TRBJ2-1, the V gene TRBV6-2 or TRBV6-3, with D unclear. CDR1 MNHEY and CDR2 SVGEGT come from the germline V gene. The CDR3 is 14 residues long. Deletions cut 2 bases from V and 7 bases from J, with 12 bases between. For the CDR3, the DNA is TGTGCCAGCAGTTACGGCCTAGACTGGAATGAGCAGTTCTTC. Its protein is CASSYGLDWNEQFF.

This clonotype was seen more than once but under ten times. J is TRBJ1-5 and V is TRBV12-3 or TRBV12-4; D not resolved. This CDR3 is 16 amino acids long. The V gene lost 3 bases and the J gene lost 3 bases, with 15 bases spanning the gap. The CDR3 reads CASSFRPGRDNQPQHF. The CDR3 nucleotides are TGTGCCAGCAGTTTTCGGCCAGGTAGGGACAATCAGCCCCAGCATTTT.

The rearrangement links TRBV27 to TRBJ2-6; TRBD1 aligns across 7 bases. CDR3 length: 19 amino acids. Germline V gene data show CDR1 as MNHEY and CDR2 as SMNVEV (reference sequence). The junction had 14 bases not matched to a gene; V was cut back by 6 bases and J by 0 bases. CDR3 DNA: TGTGCCAGCAGCCCTCGGACAGGCTTCGTAAGCTCTGGGGCCAACGTCCTGACTTTC. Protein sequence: CASSPRTGFVSSGANVLTF.

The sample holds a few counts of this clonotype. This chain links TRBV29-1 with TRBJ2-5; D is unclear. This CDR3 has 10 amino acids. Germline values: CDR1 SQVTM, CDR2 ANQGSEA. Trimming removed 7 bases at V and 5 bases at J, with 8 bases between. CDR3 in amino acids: CSAAKETQYF. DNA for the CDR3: TGCAGCGCAGCAAAGGAGACCCAGTACTTC.

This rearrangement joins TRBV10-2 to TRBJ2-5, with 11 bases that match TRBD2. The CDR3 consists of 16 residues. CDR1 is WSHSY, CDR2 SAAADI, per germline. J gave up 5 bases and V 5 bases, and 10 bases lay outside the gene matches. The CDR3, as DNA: TGCGCCAGCAGTTGGATTAGCGGGGGGGCCGGCGAGACCCAGTACTTC. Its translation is CASSWISGGAGETQYF.

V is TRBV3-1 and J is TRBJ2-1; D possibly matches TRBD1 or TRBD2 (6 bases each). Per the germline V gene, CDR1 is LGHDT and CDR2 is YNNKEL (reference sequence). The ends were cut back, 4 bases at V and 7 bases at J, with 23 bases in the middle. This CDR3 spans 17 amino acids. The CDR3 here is CASSLSSGTRRGNEQFF. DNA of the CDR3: TGTGCCAGCAGCCTATCCTCCGGGACACGCCGGGGGAATGAGCAGTTCTTC.

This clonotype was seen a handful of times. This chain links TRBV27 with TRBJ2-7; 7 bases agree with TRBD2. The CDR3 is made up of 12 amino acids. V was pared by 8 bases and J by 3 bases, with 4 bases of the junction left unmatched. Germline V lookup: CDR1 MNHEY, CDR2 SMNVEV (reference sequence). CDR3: CASGGVFYEQYF. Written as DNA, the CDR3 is TGTGCCAGCGGGGGGGTCTTCTACGAGCAGTACTTC.

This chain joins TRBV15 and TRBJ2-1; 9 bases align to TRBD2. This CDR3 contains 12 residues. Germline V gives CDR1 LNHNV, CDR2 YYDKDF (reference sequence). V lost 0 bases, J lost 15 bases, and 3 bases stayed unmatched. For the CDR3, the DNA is TGTGCCACCAGCAGAGATGGGACTAGCCCGTTCTTC. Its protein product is CATSRDGTSPFF. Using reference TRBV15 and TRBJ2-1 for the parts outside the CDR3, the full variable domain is DAMVIQNPRYQVTQFGKPVTLSCSQTLNHNVMYWYQQKSSQAPKLLFHYYDKDFNNEADTPDNFQSRRPNTSFCFLDIRSPGLGDTAMYLCATSRDGTSPFFGPGTRLTVL.

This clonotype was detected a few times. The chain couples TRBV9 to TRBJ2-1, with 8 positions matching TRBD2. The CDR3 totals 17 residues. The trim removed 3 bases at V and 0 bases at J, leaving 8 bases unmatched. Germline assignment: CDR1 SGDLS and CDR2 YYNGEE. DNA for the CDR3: TGTGCCAGCAGCGGGGGAGGCGGGGGGCCCTCCTACAATGAGCAGTTCTTC. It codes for CASSGGGGGPSYNEQFF.

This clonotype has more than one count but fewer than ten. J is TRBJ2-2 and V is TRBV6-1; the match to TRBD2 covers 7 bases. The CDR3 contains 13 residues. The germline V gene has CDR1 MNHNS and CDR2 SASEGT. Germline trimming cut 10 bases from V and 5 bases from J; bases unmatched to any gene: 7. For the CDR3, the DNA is TGTGCCACCCGGGACTACAAAACCGGGGAGCTGTTTTTT. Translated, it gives CATRDYKTGELFF.

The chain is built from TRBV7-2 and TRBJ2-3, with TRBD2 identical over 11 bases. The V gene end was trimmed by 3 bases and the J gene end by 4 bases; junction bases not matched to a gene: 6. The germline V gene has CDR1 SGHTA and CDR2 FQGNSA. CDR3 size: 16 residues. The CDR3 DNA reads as TGTGCCAGCAGCTTGGAACTAGCGGGGGCATCAGATACGCAGTATTTT. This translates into CASSLELAGASDTQYF.

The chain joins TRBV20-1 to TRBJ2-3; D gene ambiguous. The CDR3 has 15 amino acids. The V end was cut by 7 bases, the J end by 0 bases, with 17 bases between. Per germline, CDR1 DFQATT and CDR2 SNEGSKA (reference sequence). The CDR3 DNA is TGCAGTGTGACCCGCCCTAGAACCAGCACAGATACGCAGTATTTT. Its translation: CSVTRPRTSTDTQYF.

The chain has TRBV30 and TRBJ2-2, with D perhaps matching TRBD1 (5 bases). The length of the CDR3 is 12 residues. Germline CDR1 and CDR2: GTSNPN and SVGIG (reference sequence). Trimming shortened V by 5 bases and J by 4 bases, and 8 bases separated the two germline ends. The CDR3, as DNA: TGTGCCTGGCCTCAGGGCACCGGGGAGCTGTTTTTT. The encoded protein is CAWPQGTGELFF. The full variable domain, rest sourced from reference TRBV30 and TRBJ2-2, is SQTIHQWPATLVQPVGSPLSLECTVEGTSNPNLYWYRQAAGRGLQLLFYSVGIGQISSEVPQNLSASRPQDRQFILSSKKLLLSDSGFYLCAWPQGTGELFFGEGSRLTVL.

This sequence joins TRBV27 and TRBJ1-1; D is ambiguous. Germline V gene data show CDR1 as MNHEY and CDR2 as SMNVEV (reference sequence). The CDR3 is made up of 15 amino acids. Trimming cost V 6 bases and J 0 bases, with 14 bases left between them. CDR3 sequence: CASSVHETLNTEAFF. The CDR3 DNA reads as TGTGCCAGCAGCGTACACGAAACCTTGAACACTGAAGCTTTCTTT.

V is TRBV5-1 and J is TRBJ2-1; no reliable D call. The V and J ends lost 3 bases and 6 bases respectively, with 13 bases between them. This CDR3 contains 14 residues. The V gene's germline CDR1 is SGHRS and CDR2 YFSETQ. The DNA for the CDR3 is TGCGCCAGCAGCTCGACCCGGGTCCCCAATGAGCAGTTCTTC. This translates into CASSSTRVPNEQFF.

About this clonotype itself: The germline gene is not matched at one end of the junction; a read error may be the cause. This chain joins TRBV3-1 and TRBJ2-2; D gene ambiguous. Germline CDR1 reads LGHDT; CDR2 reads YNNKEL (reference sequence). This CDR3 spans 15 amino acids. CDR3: CAGSHGRTFTGELFF. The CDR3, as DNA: TGTGCCGGCAGCCACGGACGGACCTTCACCGGGGAGCTGTTTTTT.

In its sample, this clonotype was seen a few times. CDR3 residues: CASRSTGGARKAFF. As DNA, the CDR3 is TGTGCCAGCAGGAGCACAGGGGGCGCGAGGAAAGCTTTCTTT. The chain links TRBV28 to TRBJ1-1; 9 nucleotides agree with TRBD1. The length of the CDR3 is 14 residues. Germline V gives CDR1 MDHEN, CDR2 SYDVKM. The J segment lost 9 bases and the V segment lost 6 bases, leaving 11 bases of the junction unmatched.

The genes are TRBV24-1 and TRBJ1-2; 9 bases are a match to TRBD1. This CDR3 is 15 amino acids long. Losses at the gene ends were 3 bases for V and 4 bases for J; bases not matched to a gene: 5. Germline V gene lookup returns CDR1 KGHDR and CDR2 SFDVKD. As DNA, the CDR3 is TGTGCCACCAGTGATACGGACAGGGGTAGCTATGGCTACACCTTC. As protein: CATSDTDRGSYGYTF.

The CDR3 coding sequence is TGTGCCAGCAGCTTAGATAAAAGCGGGTCCTTCGGGCAGCAGTACTTC. This translates into CASSLDKSGSFGQQYF. The genes are TRBV11-3 and TRBJ2-7; D perhaps matches TRBD2 (6 bases). This CDR3 spans 16 amino acids. CDR1 is SGHNT and CDR2 is YENEEA in the germline V gene. V was trimmed by 0 bases and J by 8 bases, leaving 20 bases between them.

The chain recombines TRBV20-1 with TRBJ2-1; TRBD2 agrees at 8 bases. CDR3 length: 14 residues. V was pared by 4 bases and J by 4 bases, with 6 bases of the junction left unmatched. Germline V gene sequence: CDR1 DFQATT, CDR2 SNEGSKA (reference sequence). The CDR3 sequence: CSATASGLYNEQFF. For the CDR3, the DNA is TGCAGTGCTACGGCTAGCGGGTTATACAATGAGCAGTTCTTC.

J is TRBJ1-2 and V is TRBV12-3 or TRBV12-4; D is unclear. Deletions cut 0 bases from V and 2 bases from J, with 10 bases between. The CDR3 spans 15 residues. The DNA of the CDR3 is TGTGCCAGCAGTTTAGCCGGCCCACCCAACTATGGCTACACCTTC. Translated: CASSLAGPPNYGYTF.

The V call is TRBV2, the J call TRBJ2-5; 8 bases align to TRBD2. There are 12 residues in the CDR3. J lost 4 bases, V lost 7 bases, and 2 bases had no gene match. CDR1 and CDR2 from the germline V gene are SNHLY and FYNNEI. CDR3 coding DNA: TGTGCCAGCACCCTAGCGGGAGAGACCCAGTACTTC. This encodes CASTLAGETQYF.

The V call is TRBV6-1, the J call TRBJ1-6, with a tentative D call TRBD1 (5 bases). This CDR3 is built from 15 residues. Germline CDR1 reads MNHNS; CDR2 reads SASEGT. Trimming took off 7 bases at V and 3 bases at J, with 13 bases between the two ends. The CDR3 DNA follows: TGTGCCAGCAAATTGGGGCCCCTCTATAATTCACCCCTCCACTTT. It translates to CASKLGPLYNSPLHF.

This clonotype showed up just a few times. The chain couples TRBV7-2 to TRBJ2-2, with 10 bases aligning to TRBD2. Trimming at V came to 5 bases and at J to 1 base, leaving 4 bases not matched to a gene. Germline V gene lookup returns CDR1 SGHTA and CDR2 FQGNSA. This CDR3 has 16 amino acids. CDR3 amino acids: CASSTERGGNTGELFF. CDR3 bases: TGTGCCAGCAGCACAGAGCGGGGGGGGAACACCGGGGAGCTGTTTTTT.

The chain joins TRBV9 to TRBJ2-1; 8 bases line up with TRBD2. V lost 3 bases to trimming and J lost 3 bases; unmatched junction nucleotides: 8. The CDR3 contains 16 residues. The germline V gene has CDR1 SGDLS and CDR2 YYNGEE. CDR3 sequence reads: CASSALGGGHYNEQFF. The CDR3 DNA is TGTGCCAGCAGCGCGCTTGGCGGGGGGCACTACAATGAGCAGTTCTTC.

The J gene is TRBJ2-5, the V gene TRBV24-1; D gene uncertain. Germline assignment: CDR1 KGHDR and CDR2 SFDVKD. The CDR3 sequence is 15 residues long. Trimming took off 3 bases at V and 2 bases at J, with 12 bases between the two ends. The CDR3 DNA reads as TGTGCCACCAGTGATCCTGCTAGGAGACAAGAGACCCAGTACTTC. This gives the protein CATSDPARRQETQYF.

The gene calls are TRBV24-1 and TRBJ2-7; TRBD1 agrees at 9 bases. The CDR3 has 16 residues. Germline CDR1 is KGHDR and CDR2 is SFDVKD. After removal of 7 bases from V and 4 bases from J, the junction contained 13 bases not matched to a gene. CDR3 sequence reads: CATRRGSYGQGYEQYF. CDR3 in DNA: TGTGCCACCAGAAGGGGCTCGTACGGACAGGGGTACGAGCAGTACTTC.